This T cell receptor beta chain was retrieved from a study of OX40 agonist ivuxolimab in advanced cancers. Study-wide background: Each dose-escalation patient presented with hepatocellular carcinoma, melanoma, renal cell or head and neck cancer.

Germline CDR1 LNHNV, CDR2 YYDKDF (reference sequence). CDR3 length equals 13 residues. V was trimmed by 0 bases and J by 2 bases, leaving 4 bases between them. On this clone: The same CDR3 arises from other DNA sequences in this sample as well.

Some clones are missing from TCRdb's copy, which holds only in-frame ones; the method was immunoSEQ multiplex PCR. This table has 90,000 to 100,000 clones, 80% to 90% appearing once. The V and J genes are TRBV15 and TRBJ1-1; no definite D call. This receptor was obtained from an adult with an advanced solid tumor such as melanoma, head and neck, liver or kidney cancer. Sequenced material: CD4+ or CD8+ T cells sorted from blood, taken in a trial of the OX40 agonist ivuxolimab. The CDR3 is CATSRDLNTEAFF. The CDR3 DNA sequence: TGTGCCACCAGCAGAGATCTCAACACTGAAGCTTTCTTT.